A selection of T cell receptor beta chains follows, all from one sample in a study of blood T cell repertoires in COVID-19. Measured with immunoSEQ multiplex PCR; TCRdb has only the in-frame clones, and not every one. The table has 55,000 to 70,000 clones, 87% seen once. The sample consisted of peripheral blood. The source is a man in his sixties with acute or convalescent COVID-19. The CDR3 runs from the conserved cysteine through the conserved F or W. The D gene is left open where the match is weak. Expanded clones are given a class, and other clones once, few, many or no size at all.

J	V	size	D	CDR3	DNA
TRBJ2-2	TRBV5-1	.	TRBD1	CASSPRPLGQGNTGELFF	TGCGCCAGCAGCCCACGGCCCCTAGGACAGGGAAACACCGGGGAGCTGTTTTTT
TRBJ1-1	TRBV2	.	.	CASVRNTEAFF	TGTGCCAGCGTGAGGAACACTGAAGCTTTCTTT
TRBJ2-4	TRBV18	.	.	CASSPEDLDLAKNIQYF	TGTGCCAGCTCCCCTGAGGACTTGGATCTAGCCAAAAACATTCAGTACTTC
TRBJ1-2	TRBV20-1	once	.	CSASSTDLYGYTF	TGCAGTGCTAGTTCGACAGACCTCTATGGCTACACCTTC
TRBJ1-4	TRBV30	.	.	CAWTGGAGEAKLFF	TGTGCCTGGACCGGGGGGGCAGGGGAGGCAAAACTGTTTTTT
TRBJ2-3	TRBV6-5	.	TRBD2	CASSQGGGRTDTQYF	TGTGCCAGCAGCCAGGGCGGGGGACGCACAGATACGCAGTATTTT
TRBJ2-7	TRBV5-1	.	.	CASSSGGQLYEQYF	TGCGCCAGCAGCTCGGGCGGACAGCTTTACGAGCAGTACTTC
TRBJ1-2	TRBV7-6	.	.	CASSLEQGYGYTF	TGTGCCAGCAGCTTAGAACAGGGCTATGGCTACACCTTC
TRBJ2-5	TRBV3-1/TRBV3-2	.	.	CASSPFTNQETQYF	TGTGCCAGCAGCCCCTTTACTAACCAAGAGACCCAGTACTTC
TRBJ1-1	TRBV2	few	.	CASSEGGNTEAFF	TGTGCCAGCAGTGAAGGCGGAAACACTGAAGCTTTCTTT